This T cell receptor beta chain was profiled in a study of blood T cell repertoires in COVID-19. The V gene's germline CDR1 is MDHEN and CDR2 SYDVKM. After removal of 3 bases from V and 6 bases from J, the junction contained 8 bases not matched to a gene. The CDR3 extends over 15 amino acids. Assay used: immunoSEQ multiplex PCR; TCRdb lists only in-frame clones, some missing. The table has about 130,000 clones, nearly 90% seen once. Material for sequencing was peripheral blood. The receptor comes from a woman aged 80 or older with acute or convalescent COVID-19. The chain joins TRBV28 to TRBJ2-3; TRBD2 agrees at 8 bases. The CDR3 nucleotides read TGTGCCAGCAGTTTCCAGTCGGGAGGGCCTGATACGCAGTATTTT. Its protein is CASSFQSGGPDTQYF.